Following are 8 T cell receptor beta chains from one sample sequenced in a study of shared clonotypes between healthy human individuals. Profiling relied on immunoSEQ multiplex PCR, and the TCRdb table lists in-frame clones only, not all of them. The repertoire includes roughly 1,500,000 clones, 95% to 99% of them detected once, and approximately 0.44% sits in the top ten. The sequencing input was naive CD4+ T cells sorted from blood. Stated subset: CD45RA+ positively selected. The receptors shown here come from a man aged 30-40 years in good health.

This chain links TRBV6-5 with TRBJ1-1; TRBD1 aligns across 11 bases. CDR1 is MNHEY, CDR2 SVGAGI, per germline. Losses at the gene ends were 6 bases for V and 3 bases for J; bases not matched to a gene: 6. The CDR3 runs to 15 residues. DNA of the CDR3: TGTGCCAGCAGATCGGACAGGGGGCGATACACTGAAGCTTTCTTT. It is translated as CASRSDRGRYTEAFF.

The CDR3 loop reads CASSRGAPSSYEQYF. In DNA, the CDR3 is TGTGCCAGCAGCCGAGGGGCACCGAGCTCCTACGAGCAGTACTTC. The V call is TRBV6-5, the J call TRBJ2-7, with D possibly called TRBD1 or TRBD2 (5 bases each). The CDR3 is 15 residues long. Trimming pared 6 bases from V and 0 bases from J, leaving 15 bases between. The V gene's germline CDR1 is MNHEY and CDR2 SVGAGI.

J is TRBJ2-2 and V is TRBV7-7, with TRBD2 identical over 7 bases. After removal of 2 bases from V and 2 bases from J, the junction contained 5 bases not matched to a gene. The CDR3 loop spans 16 amino acids. Germline V lookup: CDR1 SSHAT, CDR2 FNYEAQ (reference sequence). The CDR3 region has the DNA TGTGCCAGCAGCTTACTCGGGGGACTAAACACCGGGGAGCTGTTTTTT. This gives the protein CASSLLGGLNTGELFF.

J is TRBJ1-2 and V is TRBV2; the D gene is possibly TRBD1 (5 bases). V shed 3 bases and J shed 7 bases, with 24 bases lying between them. This CDR3 region has 17 residues. Germline loops: CDR1 SNHLY, CDR2 FYNNEI. The CDR3 sequence is CASSERGEKRSGPGYTF. The CDR3 DNA is TGTGCCAGCAGTGAGAGGGGAGAGAAAAGGTCTGGCCCTGGCTACACCTTC.

The chain joins TRBV5-1 to TRBJ1-3; 11 bases align to TRBD1. The trim removed 4 bases at V and 1 base at J, leaving 1 base unmatched. CDR3 size: 15 residues. Germline values: CDR1 SGHRS, CDR2 YFSETQ. The CDR3 sequence is CASSGTGGSGNTIYF. DNA of the CDR3: TGCGCCAGCAGCGGGACAGGGGGTTCTGGAAACACCATATATTTT. Using reference TRBV5-1 and TRBJ1-3 for the parts outside the CDR3, the full variable domain is KAGVTQTPRYLIKTRGQQVTLSCSPISGHRSVSWYQQTPGQGLQFLFEYFSETQRNKGNFPGRFSGRQFSNSRSEMNVSTLELGDSALYLCASSGTGGSGNTIYFGEGSWLTVV.

The rearrangement uses TRBV30 and TRBJ1-5; 10 positions agree with TRBD1. Germline-derived CDR1 and CDR2 are GTSNPN and SVGIG (reference sequence). With 1 base clipped from V and 3 bases from J, the junction kept 3 bases outside the gene matches. This CDR3 is built from 15 residues. CDR3 in amino acids: CAWSADRGLNQPQHF. The CDR3 DNA sequence: TGTGCCTGGAGTGCCGACAGGGGGCTCAATCAGCCCCAGCATTTT.

This clone has only one observation. This chain connects TRBV27 to TRBJ2-7; no clear D. The CDR3 contains 16 residues. Trimming removed 3 bases at V and 4 bases at J, with 19 bases between. Looked up from germline, CDR1 is MNHEY and CDR2 is SMNVEV (reference sequence). The CDR3 here is CASSFRQLPVLYEQYF. The CDR3 nucleotides are TGTGCCAGCAGTTTCAGGCAACTCCCGGTATTGTACGAGCAGTACTTC.

V usage is TRBV7-8 and J usage is TRBJ2-7; the D gene could be TRBD1 or TRBD2 (5 bases each). V was cut by 5 bases and J by 0 bases, with 14 bases left in between. Per germline, CDR1 SGHVS and CDR2 FQNEAQ. The CDR3 covers 15 residues. The CDR3 region is CASSPGTGSSYEQYF. Here the CDR3 DNA reads TGTGCCAGCAGCCCTGGGACGGGGAGCTCCTACGAGCAGTACTTC.